The 6 T cell receptor beta chains below come from one sample, sequenced in a study of T cell repertoires in cytomegalovirus infection. TCRdb reprocessed the reads via MiXCR and lists one record per CDR3 protein. The sample carries under 350,000 distinct CDR3 sequences, around 9.1% recorded once. Sequenced input: PBMCs. The receptor set was obtained from a human donor in good health (CMV status not recorded). Some clones in this sample may be carry-over from other donors' samples.

Many counts were recorded for this clonotype. The rearrangement links TRBV27 to TRBJ2-7; TRBD1 matches at 9 bases. The CDR3 has 16 amino acids. The germline V gene encodes CDR1 MNHEY and CDR2 SMNVEV (reference sequence). The trim removed 4 bases at V and 3 bases at J, leaving 10 bases unmatched. The CDR3 protein is CASSWKQGAILYEQYF. The CDR3 DNA is TGTGCCAGCAGTTGGAAACAGGGGGCGATTCTCTACGAGCAGTACTTC.

This clonotype was seen repeatedly, ten times or more. The chain combines TRBV7-4 with TRBJ1-2; 7 bases agree with TRBD1. Trimming cost V 7 bases and J 9 bases; bases outside gene matches: 11. Per the germline V gene, CDR1 is SGHVT and CDR2 is SQSDAQ. This CDR3 spans 13 amino acids. CDR3 sequence: CASTAGGQNSYTF. The CDR3 coding sequence is TGTGCCAGCACCGCCGGGGGACAGAACAGCTACACCTTC.

The table lists this clonotype with many counts. J is TRBJ2-7 and V is TRBV19, with TRBD1 identical over 7 bases. V was pared by 11 bases and J by 2 bases, with 6 bases of the junction left unmatched. The length of the CDR3 is 12 residues. The germline V gene has CDR1 LNHDA and CDR2 SQIVND (reference sequence). CDR3 nucleotide sequence: TGTGCCTGCCGGGACAGCGCCTACGAGCAGTACTTC. Translated: CACRDSAYEQYF. Full variable domain (rest looked up from reference TRBV19 and TRBJ2-7): DGGITQSPKYLFRKEGQNVTLSCEQNLNHDAMYWYRQDPGQGLRLIYYSQIVNDFQKGDIAEGYSVSREKKESFPLTVTSAQKNPTAFYLCACRDSAYEQYFGPGTRLTVT.

On this clonotype: A read error may explain this, as a much larger clone is one base away. J is TRBJ2-1 and V is TRBV15; 7 positions match TRBD2. Germline-derived CDR1 and CDR2 are LNHNV and YYDKDF (reference sequence). With V trimmed by 9 bases and J by 5 bases, 10 bases remained unmatched. This CDR3 has 14 amino acids. The CDR3 is CATGGVGGNNEQFF. In DNA, the CDR3 is TGTGCCACTGGGGGGGTCGGGGGGAACAATGAGCAGTTCTTC.

This clonotype was detected ten times or more. The chain has TRBV27 and TRBJ2-3; maybe TRBD2 (7 bases). Trimming took 7 bases from V and 2 from J, leaving 10 bases between them. There are 13 residues in the CDR3. The germline V gene has CDR1 MNHEY and CDR2 SMNVEV (reference sequence). The DNA of the CDR3 is TGTGCCAGCAATCGGGGGGCCACAGATACGCAGTATTTT. Its translation: CASNRGATDTQYF.

In the case of this clonotype: This may be a read error, as it is one base from a much larger clone. CDR3 protein: CSAAGTAGNQSQHF. CDR3 in DNA: TGCAGTGCGGCCGGGACGGCGGGTAATCAGTCCCAGCATTTT. The chain links TRBV20-1 to TRBJ1-5, with a possible D match to TRBD1 (5 bases). The CDR3 has 14 residues. The V gene's germline CDR1 is DFQATT and CDR2 SNEGSKA (reference sequence).